This T cell receptor beta chain was found in a study of Graves' ophthalmopathy and Graves' hyperthyroidism. From RNA, the CDR3 regions of TCR beta chains were amplified and sequenced. First-round RT-PCR relied on HTBI primers, and a second-round multiplex PCR came next. TCRdb re-called the multiplex PCR reads through MiXCR, storing one row per CDR3 protein. The sample has roughly 480,000 distinct CDR3 sequences, 14% seen once. This clonotype was picked up a small number of times. Trimming pared 0 bases from V and 0 bases from J, leaving 15 bases between. CDR3 size: 18 residues. CDR1 LGHDT and CDR2 YNNKEL come from the germline V gene (reference sequence).

The sample comprised blood. The source of this sequence is a woman aged 25 to 39 with Graves' ophthalmopathy. The J gene is TRBJ1-3, the V gene TRBV3-1, with unresolved D. The CDR3 DNA reads as TGTGCCAGCAGCCAAGAAATCGGTTGGAACCCCTCTGGAAACACCATATATTTT. This encodes CASSQEIGWNPSGNTIYF.